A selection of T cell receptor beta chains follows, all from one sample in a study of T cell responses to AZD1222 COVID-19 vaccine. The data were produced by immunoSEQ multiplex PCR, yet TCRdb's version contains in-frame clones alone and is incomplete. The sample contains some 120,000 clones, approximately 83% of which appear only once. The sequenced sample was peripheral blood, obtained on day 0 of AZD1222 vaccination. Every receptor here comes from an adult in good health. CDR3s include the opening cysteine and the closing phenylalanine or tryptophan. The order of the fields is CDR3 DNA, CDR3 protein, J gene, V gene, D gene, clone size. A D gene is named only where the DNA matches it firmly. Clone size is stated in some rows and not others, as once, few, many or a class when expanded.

cdr3_nt: TGTGCCAGCTCCATGGGGTGGAGCTCCTACAATGAGCAGTTCTTC; cdr3_aa: CASSMGWSSYNEQFF; j_call: TRBJ2-1; v_call: TRBV6-4; d_call: NA; clone_size: NA
cdr3_nt: TGTGCCAGCAGCCAACTCCAGGGGACCGGGTTCACAGATACGCAGTATTTT; cdr3_aa: CASSQLQGTGFTDTQYF; j_call: TRBJ2-3; v_call: TRBV3-1/TRBV3-2; d_call: NA; clone_size: NA
cdr3_nt: TGTGCCAGCAGTGGGCGGGGACGCCAGCCCCAGCATTTT; cdr3_aa: CASSGRGRQPQHF; j_call: TRBJ1-5; v_call: TRBV2; d_call: NA; clone_size: NA
cdr3_nt: TGTGCCATCAGTGACCAGGACAGGGGGCACTACGAGCAGTACTTC; cdr3_aa: CAISDQDRGHYEQYF; j_call: TRBJ2-7; v_call: TRBV10-3; d_call: TRBD1; clone_size: NA
cdr3_nt: TGTGCCAGCCAGCTCTGGAGTAACACCGGGGAGCTGTTTTTT; cdr3_aa: CASQLWSNTGELFF; j_call: TRBJ2-2; v_call: TRBV5-4; d_call: NA; clone_size: few
cdr3_nt: TGCGCCAGCAGAGGGACTAGAAGGGGTAATGAGCAGTTCTTC; cdr3_aa: CASRGTRRGNEQFF; j_call: TRBJ2-1; v_call: TRBV10-2; d_call: TRBD2; clone_size: NA
cdr3_nt: TGTGCCAGCAGAAGGAGCGGGGGCAGCTCCTACGAGCAGTACTTC; cdr3_aa: CASRRSGGSSYEQYF; j_call: TRBJ2-7; v_call: TRBV27; d_call: TRBD2; clone_size: NA
cdr3_nt: TGTGCCAGCTCACCTACCGGGACTAGCGGGGGTGGGCCTTACGAGCAGTACTTC; cdr3_aa: CASSPTGTSGGGPYEQYF; j_call: TRBJ2-7; v_call: TRBV18; d_call: TRBD2; clone_size: NA
cdr3_nt: TGTGCCAGCAGCCAAGACCCCGTGTTGAGAGGTGGCTACACCTTC; cdr3_aa: CASSQDPVLRGGYTF; j_call: TRBJ1-2; v_call: TRBV3-1/TRBV3-2; d_call: NA; clone_size: NA
cdr3_nt: TGTGCCAGCTCGACTAGCGGGACCTACAATGAGCAGTTCTTC; cdr3_aa: CASSTSGTYNEQFF; j_call: TRBJ2-1; v_call: TRBV18; d_call: TRBD2; clone_size: NA
cdr3_nt: TGTGCCAGCAGCTGGCAGGGAACGAACACTGAAGCTTTCTTT; cdr3_aa: CASSWQGTNTEAFF; j_call: TRBJ1-1; v_call: TRBV7-2; d_call: NA; clone_size: few
cdr3_nt: TGTGCCAGCAGCGTAGGGGTGGGGCACCCGCGGGCAGAACGAAACACCATATATTTT; cdr3_aa: CASSVGVGHPRAERNTIYF; j_call: TRBJ1-3; v_call: TRBV9; d_call: NA; clone_size: once
cdr3_nt: TGTGCCAGTAGGGGAGGCGGGGCCCCCGGTAGCAATCAGCCCCAGCATTTT; cdr3_aa: CASRGGGAPGSNQPQHF; j_call: TRBJ1-5; v_call: TRBV19; d_call: NA; clone_size: NA
cdr3_nt: TGTGCCAGCAGCCCTAAGACTAGCGGTACCTACGAGCAGTACTTC; cdr3_aa: CASSPKTSGTYEQYF; j_call: TRBJ2-7; v_call: TRBV7-2; d_call: TRBD2; clone_size: NA
cdr3_nt: TGTGCCAGCAGCGAAGGCGCAGGCTCCTACAATGAGCAGTTCTTC; cdr3_aa: CASSEGAGSYNEQFF; j_call: TRBJ2-1; v_call: TRBV6-1; d_call: NA; clone_size: NA
cdr3_nt: TGTGCCAGCTCACCCCGGGGCAGAATGAACACTGAAGCTTTCTTT; cdr3_aa: CASSPRGRMNTEAFF; j_call: TRBJ1-1; v_call: TRBV18; d_call: NA; clone_size: NA
cdr3_nt: TGTGCCAGCTCACCGGACCGACAGGTTCCGAGCGAGCAGTACTTC; cdr3_aa: CASSPDRQVPSEQYF; j_call: TRBJ2-7; v_call: TRBV18; d_call: NA; clone_size: once
cdr3_nt: TGTGCCAGCAGTTACTCTGGTGGCTCCCTCCACTTT; cdr3_aa: CASSYSGGSLHF; j_call: TRBJ1-6; v_call: TRBV6-5; d_call: NA; clone_size: once
cdr3_nt: TGTGCCAGCAGCGAGACAGGGGAAGGCAATCAGCCCCAGCATTTT; cdr3_aa: CASSETGEGNQPQHF; j_call: TRBJ1-5; v_call: TRBV6-4; d_call: TRBD1; clone_size: few
cdr3_nt: TGTGCCACCAGTGGAGGGGACATGAACACCGGGGAGCTGTTTTTT; cdr3_aa: CATSGGDMNTGELFF; j_call: TRBJ2-2; v_call: TRBV24-1; d_call: NA; clone_size: NA
cdr3_nt: TGCAGCGTGGAGACAGGGTTGTCACCTGGGGGCTACGAGCAGTACTTC; cdr3_aa: CSVETGLSPGGYEQYF; j_call: TRBJ2-7; v_call: TRBV29-1; d_call: TRBD1; clone_size: NA
cdr3_nt: TGTGCCAGCAGCACCAGACAGGGGGATGGCTACACCTTC; cdr3_aa: CASSTRQGDGYTF; j_call: TRBJ1-2; v_call: TRBV7-9; d_call: TRBD1; clone_size: few
cdr3_nt: TGTGCCAGCAGTGGCGGACAGGGGCGATCTGGAAACACCATATATTTT; cdr3_aa: CASSGGQGRSGNTIYF; j_call: TRBJ1-3; v_call: TRBV27; d_call: TRBD1; clone_size: NA
cdr3_nt: TGTGCCAGCTCACCATGGGCGGGAGCGGGCTACAATGAGCAGTTCTTC; cdr3_aa: CASSPWAGAGYNEQFF; j_call: TRBJ2-1; v_call: TRBV18; d_call: TRBD2; clone_size: NA
cdr3_nt: TGTGCCAGCAGCCATAGCGGGAGAGTCACCGGGGAGCTGTTTTTT; cdr3_aa: CASSHSGRVTGELFF; j_call: TRBJ2-2; v_call: TRBV6-2/TRBV6-3; d_call: TRBD2; clone_size: NA
cdr3_nt: TGTGCCAGCAGCGTAGAGGAGACCCAGTACTTC; cdr3_aa: CASSVEETQYF; j_call: TRBJ2-5; v_call: TRBV9; d_call: NA; clone_size: NA
cdr3_nt: TGTGCCAGCAGTATTATCGACCGTCCCCGCATGAGGTTTCAGCCCCAGCATTTT; cdr3_aa: CASSIIDRPRMRFQPQHF; j_call: TRBJ1-5; v_call: TRBV7-8; d_call: NA; clone_size: few
cdr3_nt: TGCAGCGTTTCTCACAGGGGAAATGGCTACACCTTC; cdr3_aa: CSVSHRGNGYTF; j_call: TRBJ1-2; v_call: TRBV29-1; d_call: TRBD1; clone_size: NA
cdr3_nt: TGTGCCAGCAGTTTATTTGGGGCGGGAGGCGGCTACAATGAGCAGTTCTTC; cdr3_aa: CASSLFGAGGGYNEQFF; j_call: TRBJ2-1; v_call: TRBV27; d_call: TRBD2; clone_size: few
cdr3_nt: TGTGCCAGCAGCTTGTTCGCGGGAGACCTCACCGGGGAGCTGTTTTTT; cdr3_aa: CASSLFAGDLTGELFF; j_call: TRBJ2-2; v_call: TRBV5-6; d_call: TRBD2; clone_size: once
cdr3_nt: TGTGCCAGCAGTGGGGCGGGGGGCAATGAGCAGTTCTTC; cdr3_aa: CASSGAGGNEQFF; j_call: TRBJ2-1; v_call: TRBV2; d_call: TRBD2; clone_size: NA
cdr3_nt: TGTGCCAGCAGCACGCCGGGACGCCATAATGAGCAGTTCTTC; cdr3_aa: CASSTPGRHNEQFF; j_call: TRBJ2-1; v_call: TRBV9; d_call: NA; clone_size: NA
cdr3_nt: TGTGCCAGCAGTCTCGACGCACAGGCGAGAGTTGAAAAACTGTTTTTT; cdr3_aa: CASSLDAQARVEKLFF; j_call: TRBJ1-4; v_call: TRBV28; d_call: NA; clone_size: NA
cdr3_nt: TGTGCCAGCAGCGATCCGGGACAGGGTTTTGAGACCCAGTACTTC; cdr3_aa: CASSDPGQGFETQYF; j_call: TRBJ2-5; v_call: TRBV13; d_call: TRBD1; clone_size: NA
cdr3_nt: TGTGCCAGCAGTGAATGGGCTTTAGGGGACTCACCCCTCCACTTT; cdr3_aa: CASSEWALGDSPLHF; j_call: TRBJ1-6; v_call: TRBV25-1; d_call: NA; clone_size: NA
cdr3_nt: TGCGCCAGCGGAGGGGCGCGCGGACCCCTCTACGAGCAGTACTTC; cdr3_aa: CASGGARGPLYEQYF; j_call: TRBJ2-7; v_call: TRBV5-1; d_call: NA; clone_size: few
cdr3_nt: TGTGCCAGCAGCCAAGATAGGGGACTAGCGGGATACAATGAGCAGTTCTTC; cdr3_aa: CASSQDRGLAGYNEQFF; j_call: TRBJ2-1; v_call: TRBV14; d_call: TRBD2; clone_size: NA